This entry features one T cell receptor (beta chain) sequence. Its antigen remains unidentified. Single viable CD3+CD4+CD8-CD45RO+ cells were sorted as the memory CD4+ T cells. After thawing, CD4+ T cells were positively selected. The sample is drawn from a study of memory CD4+ T cells and cytomegalovirus serostatus. Study information: This sample comes from healthy Belgian adults, several CMV seropositive, 24 seronegative.

Sequencing was performed with immunoSEQ multiplex PCR; in TCRdb, only in-frame clones are kept and a portion is missing. In the table there are roughly 60,000 clones, about 81% of which are singletons. Findings of the study overall: The CMV-associated TCR signature appears largely within the CD4+ memory repertoire. Of about 150 reported CMV TCRbeta sequences, under 80 were found in memory CD4+ repertoires.

V was trimmed by 0 bases and J by 5 bases, leaving 13 bases between them. Germline CDR1 LGHNA, CDR2 YSLEER. CDR3 length: 15 amino acids. The chain links TRBV4-3 to TRBJ1-1; no clear D. This clonotype was obtained from an adult in good health and CMV-seronegative. Sequencing was carried out using memory CD4+ T cells from blood. The DNA of the CDR3 is TGCGCCAGCAGCCAAGATTTTATGGGGAGTACTGAAGCTTTCTTT. It encodes CASSQDFMGSTEAFF.